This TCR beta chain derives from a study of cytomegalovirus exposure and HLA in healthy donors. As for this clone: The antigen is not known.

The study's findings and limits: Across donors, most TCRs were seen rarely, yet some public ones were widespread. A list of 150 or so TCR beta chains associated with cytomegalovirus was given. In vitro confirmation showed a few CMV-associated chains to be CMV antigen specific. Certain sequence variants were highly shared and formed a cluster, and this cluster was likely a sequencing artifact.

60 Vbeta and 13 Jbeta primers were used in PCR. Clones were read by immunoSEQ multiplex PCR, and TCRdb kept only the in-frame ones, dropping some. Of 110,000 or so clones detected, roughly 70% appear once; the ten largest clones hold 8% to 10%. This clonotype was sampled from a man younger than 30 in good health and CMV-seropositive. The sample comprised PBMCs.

CDR3 sequence reads: CASSWGQFYEQYF. The DNA of the CDR3 is TGTGCCAGCAGCTGGGGACAGTTCTACGAGCAGTACTTC. The rearrangement links TRBV5-4 to TRBJ2-7; 7 nucleotides align to TRBD1. This CDR3 region has 13 residues. V lost 3 bases, J lost 3 bases, and 3 bases stayed unmatched. CDR1 is SGHNT and CDR2 is YYREEE in the germline V gene (reference sequence).